A selection of T cell receptor beta chains follows, all from one sample in a study of shared clonotypes between healthy human individuals. Measured with immunoSEQ multiplex PCR; TCRdb has only the in-frame clones, and not every one. The data hold around 2.5 million clones, with 93% observed a single time. Sequencing input: naive CD4+ T cells from PBMCs. The receptors come from a man aged 18 to 30 in good health. Some clones in this sample may be carry-over from other donors' samples. Both conserved end residues are part of each CDR3. A D gene is named only where the DNA matches it firmly.

D gene,V gene,J gene,CDR3 length,CDR3 protein
NA,TRBV7-2,TRBJ2-7,11,CASSTLYEQYF
NA,TRBV6-5,TRBJ2-1,14,CASIPGGTHNEQFF
TRBD2,TRBV7-8,TRBJ2-1,14,CASSLELAAHEQFF
NA,TRBV15,TRBJ1-1,12,CATSRGYPKAFF
TRBD1,TRBV7-9,TRBJ2-2,16,CASSLLDRVNTGELFF
NA,TRBV7-6,TRBJ1-1,15,CASSLEPGRNTEAFF
TRBD2,TRBV5-4,TRBJ2-2,16,CASSLISGRPNGELFF
TRBD1,TRBV6-6,TRBJ2-7,15,CASRMTGGNLYEQYF
TRBD1,TRBV5-1,TRBJ1-2,15,CASSLGTGQDYGYTF
NA,TRBV28,TRBJ1-2,11,CASRGGYGYTF
NA,TRBV2,TRBJ2-7,13,CASRGSYPLEQYF
TRBD1,TRBV7-2,TRBJ1-1,16,CASSLMGTGSATEAFF
NA,TRBV9,TRBJ2-1,14,CASSVASIPNEQFF
TRBD1,TRBV14,TRBJ2-1,15,CASSLRDRALNEQFF
NA,TRBV19,TRBJ2-2,14,CASSALSGNGELFF
NA,TRBV2,TRBJ2-2,11,CASSESGELFF
NA,TRBV6-6,TRBJ1-3,12,CASSSRTDPIYF
NA,TRBV28,TRBJ2-7,13,CASTKASSYEQYF
NA,TRBV7-9,TRBJ2-5,14,CASSHVLTGREQYF